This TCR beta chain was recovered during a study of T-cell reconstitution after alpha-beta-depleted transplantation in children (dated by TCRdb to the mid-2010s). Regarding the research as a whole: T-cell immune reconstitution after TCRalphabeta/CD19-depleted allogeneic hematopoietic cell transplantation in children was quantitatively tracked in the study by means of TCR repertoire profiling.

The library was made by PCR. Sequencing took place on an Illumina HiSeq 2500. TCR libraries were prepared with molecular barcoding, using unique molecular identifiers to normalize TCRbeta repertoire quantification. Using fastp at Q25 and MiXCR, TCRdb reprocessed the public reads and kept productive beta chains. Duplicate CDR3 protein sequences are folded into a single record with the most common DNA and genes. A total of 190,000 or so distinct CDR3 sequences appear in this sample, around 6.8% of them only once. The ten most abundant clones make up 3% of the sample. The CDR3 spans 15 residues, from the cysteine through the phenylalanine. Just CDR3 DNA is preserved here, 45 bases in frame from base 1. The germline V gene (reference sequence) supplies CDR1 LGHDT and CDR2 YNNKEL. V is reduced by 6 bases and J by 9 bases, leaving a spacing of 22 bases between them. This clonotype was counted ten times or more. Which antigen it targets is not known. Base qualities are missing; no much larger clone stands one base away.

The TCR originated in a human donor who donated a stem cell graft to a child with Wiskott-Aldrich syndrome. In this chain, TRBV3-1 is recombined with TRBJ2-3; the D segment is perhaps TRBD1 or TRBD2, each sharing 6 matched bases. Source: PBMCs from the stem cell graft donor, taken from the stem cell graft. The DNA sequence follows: TGTGCCAGCAGTAAGAAGGAGGGGGGCCTGTTAACGCAGTATTTT. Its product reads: CASSKKEGGLLTQYF.